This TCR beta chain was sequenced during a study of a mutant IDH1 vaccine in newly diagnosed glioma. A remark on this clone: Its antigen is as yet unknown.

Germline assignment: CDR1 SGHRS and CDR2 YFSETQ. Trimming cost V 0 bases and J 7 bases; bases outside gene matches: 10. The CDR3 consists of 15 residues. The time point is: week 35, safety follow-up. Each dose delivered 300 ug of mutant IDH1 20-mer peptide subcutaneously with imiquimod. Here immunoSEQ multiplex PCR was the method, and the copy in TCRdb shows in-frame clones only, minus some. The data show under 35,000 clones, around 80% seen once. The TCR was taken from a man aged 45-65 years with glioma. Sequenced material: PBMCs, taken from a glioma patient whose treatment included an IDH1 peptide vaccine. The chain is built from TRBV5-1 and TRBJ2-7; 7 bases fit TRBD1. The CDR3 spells CASSLETGRRVEQYF. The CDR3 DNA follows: TGCGCCAGCAGCTTGGAGACAGGGCGTAGAGTTGAGCAGTACTTC.